This T cell receptor (beta chain) originates from a study of blood T cell repertoires in COVID-19. Study-wide background: The samples span acute and convalescent COVID-19 from the United States, Italy and Spain. Sources were T cells, B-cell-depleted T cells, or PBMCs; the material itself was cDNA or gDNA.

Methods used by the authors: Cell counts per sample came from amplifying reference gene primers. TCRdb keeps only in-frame clones here, not all; method: immunoSEQ multiplex PCR. V and J calls and clone size are those listed in that table; D and trimming were worked out from the DNA. The repertoire holds about 110,000 clones, around 90% seen once, with approximately 4.5% in the top ten. The sequenced sample was peripheral blood. This sequence was found in a woman in her forties or fifties with acute or convalescent COVID-19.

The CDR3 region has the DNA TGTGCCAGCATCGGGACAGTCACTTATGGCTACACCTTC. Amino acid sequence: CASIGTVTYGYTF. This chain uses TRBV28 with TRBJ1-2, with 7 bases matching TRBD1. Germline lookup yields CDR1 MDHEN and CDR2 SYDVKM. The CDR3 runs to 13 residues. J gave up 5 bases and V 7 bases, and 7 bases lay outside the gene matches.